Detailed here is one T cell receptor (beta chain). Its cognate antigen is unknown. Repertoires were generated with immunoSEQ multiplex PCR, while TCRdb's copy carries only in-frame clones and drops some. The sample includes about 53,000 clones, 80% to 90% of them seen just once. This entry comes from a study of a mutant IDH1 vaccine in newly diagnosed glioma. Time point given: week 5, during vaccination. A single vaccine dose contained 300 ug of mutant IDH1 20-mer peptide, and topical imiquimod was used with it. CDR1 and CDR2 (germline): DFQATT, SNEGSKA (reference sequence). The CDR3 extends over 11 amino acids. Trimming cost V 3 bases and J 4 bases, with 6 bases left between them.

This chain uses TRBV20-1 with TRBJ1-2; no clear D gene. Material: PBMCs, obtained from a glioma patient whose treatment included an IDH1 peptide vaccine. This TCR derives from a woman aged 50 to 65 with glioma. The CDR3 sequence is CSARLSYGYTF. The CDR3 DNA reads TGCAGTGCTAGGTTAAGCTATGGCTACACCTTC.